This T cell receptor (beta chain) emerged from a study of shared clonotypes between healthy human individuals. Selected positively for CCR7 and CD45RO-negative, naive CD8 cells excluded terminally differentiated effector memory CD45RA+ cells. Donors comprised healthy HIV-negative adults lacking recent acute infections or vaccinations. Original data processing: ImmunoSEQ output lacked quality scores and full-length reads, limiting matched filtering. The protocol was immunoSEQ multiplex PCR, while the TCRdb copy is restricted to in-frame clones and leaves out a portion. The V and J calls and clone size come from that table; D and trimming were worked out from the DNA. The data show 700,000 to 950,000 clones, 90% to 97% seen once. Deletions cut 0 bases from V and 3 bases from J, with 7 bases between. The CDR3 loop spans 13 amino acids. The germline gives CDR1 SGHDT, CDR2 YYEEEE.

V usage is TRBV5-6 and J usage is TRBJ2-7; D is ambiguous. This TCR was recovered from a man aged 25 to 40 in good health. Sequenced: naive CD8+ T cells sorted from blood. The CDR3 is CASSLGLVYEQYF. The CDR3 DNA is TGTGCCAGCAGCTTGGGTTTAGTCTACGAGCAGTACTTC.